This T cell receptor beta chain is drawn from a study of spatial heterogeneity in lung cancer. For the study at large: Alpha-chain sequences were detected in numbers that were consistently lower than beta-chain sequences. Raw-read counts averaged over ten per unique TCR and UMI combination.

Time point in this sample: sample taken at primary tumor resection. Whole RNA obtained from tumor, nontumor lung or frozen PBMC underwent sequencing without sorting. About 73 TRACERx patients with early, untreated non-small cell lung cancer donated samples. Germline CDR1 and CDR2: LNHNV and YYDKDF (reference sequence). The CDR3 has 16 residues. The ends lost 3 bases at V and 9 bases at J; junction bases unmatched: 13. Single TCR cDNA molecules each had their own unique molecular identifier. TCRdb redid the calling of the 5' RACE reads with MiXCR, one entry per CDR3 protein. The data contain several thousand distinct CDR3 sequences, around 5.8% of them singletons. This clonotype was counted ten times or more.

This sequence was found in a female donor with early-stage non-small cell lung cancer. This chain connects TRBV15 to TRBJ2-1, with 8 positions matching TRBD2. This specimen was normal lung tissue next to the tumor, taken at surgery. In nucleotides, the CDR3 is TGTGCCACCAGCAGGGAGAGGGTCGGGAGGGCCTCTGAGCAGTTCTTC. Amino acids: CATSRERVGRASEQFF.